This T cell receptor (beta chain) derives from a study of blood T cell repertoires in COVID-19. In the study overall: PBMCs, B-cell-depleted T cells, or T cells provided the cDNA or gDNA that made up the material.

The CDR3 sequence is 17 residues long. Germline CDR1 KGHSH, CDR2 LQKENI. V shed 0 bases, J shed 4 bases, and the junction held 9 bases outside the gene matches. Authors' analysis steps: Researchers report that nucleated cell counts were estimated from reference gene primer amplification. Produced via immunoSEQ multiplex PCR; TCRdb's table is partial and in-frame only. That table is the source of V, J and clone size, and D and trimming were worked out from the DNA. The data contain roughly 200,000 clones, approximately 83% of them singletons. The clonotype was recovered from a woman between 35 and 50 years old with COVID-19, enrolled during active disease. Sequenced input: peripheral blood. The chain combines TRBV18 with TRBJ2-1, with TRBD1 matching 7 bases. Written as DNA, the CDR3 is TGTGCCAGCTCACCACCAGGGGGCGAAATTCGTTACAATGAGCAGTTCTTC. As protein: CASSPPGGEIRYNEQFF.